Each of the 5 T cell receptor beta chains below was sequenced from the same sample in a study of regulatory and conventional T cells in RAG deficiency. Sequenced by immunoSEQ multiplex PCR; TCRdb stores in-frame clones only, minus some. Of approximately 30,000 clones listed, approximately 96% are singletons. The sorted conventional CD4+ T cells were CD25-low and CD127-high, with genomic DNA sequenced. These sequences were also reported in another study, on regulatory T cells. This second study says: The primer mix had 52 TRBV and 13 TRBJ primers.

Sample: CD25- CD4+ T cells sorted from blood. These receptors came from a human donor in good health.

This rearrangement joins TRBV30 to TRBJ1-2; D may be TRBD1 (5 bases). The CDR3 covers 12 residues. Germline CDR1 and CDR2: GTSNPN and SVGIG (reference sequence). The V end lost 4 bases, the J end lost 3 bases, and 9 bases lay between the germline ends. The CDR3 region has the DNA TGTGCCTGGATTGGGGGGGACTATGGCTACACCTTC. As protein: CAWIGGDYGYTF.

This clone was seen just once. V is TRBV5-6 and J is TRBJ1-2; no reliable D call. Trimming took off 4 bases at V and 1 base at J, with 5 bases between the two ends. There are 12 residues in the CDR3. Germline-derived CDR1 and CDR2 are SGHDT and YYEEEE. As DNA, the CDR3 is TGTGCCAGCAGCGACATTAACTATGGCTACACCTTC. Translated: CASSDINYGYTF.

On this clone: Other DNA sequences in this sample translate to the same CDR3. The genes are TRBV5-1 and TRBJ1-6; 7 bases fit TRBD1. V shed 0 bases, J shed 7 bases, and the junction held 1 base outside the gene matches. Germline CDR1 is SGHRS and CDR2 is YFSETQ. The CDR3 sequence is 14 residues long. CDR3 residues: CASSLEGGNSPLHF. In nucleotides, the CDR3 is TGCGCCAGCAGCTTGGAAGGGGGCAATTCACCCCTCCACTTT.

The CDR3 reads CASSQDVLAGATYNEQFF. The CDR3 DNA reads TGCGCCAGCAGCCAAGATGTACTAGCGGGGGCCACCTACAATGAGCAGTTCTTC. This sequence joins TRBV4-1 and TRBJ2-1; 11 nucleotides line up with TRBD2. The ends lost 0 bases at V and 2 bases at J; junction bases unmatched: 6. This CDR3 comprises 18 residues. Germline lookup yields CDR1 MGHRA and CDR2 YSYEKL.

J is TRBJ1-5 and V is TRBV18; a weak D match, TRBD1 (5 bases). The V gene lost 3 bases and the J gene lost 1 base, with 10 bases spanning the gap. Germline V CDR1 and CDR2: KGHSH, LQKENI. The CDR3 is 15 residues long. The CDR3 sequence: CASSPPYRSNQPQHF. In DNA form, the CDR3 reads TGTGCCAGCTCACCGCCGTACAGGAGCAATCAGCCCCAGCATTTT.